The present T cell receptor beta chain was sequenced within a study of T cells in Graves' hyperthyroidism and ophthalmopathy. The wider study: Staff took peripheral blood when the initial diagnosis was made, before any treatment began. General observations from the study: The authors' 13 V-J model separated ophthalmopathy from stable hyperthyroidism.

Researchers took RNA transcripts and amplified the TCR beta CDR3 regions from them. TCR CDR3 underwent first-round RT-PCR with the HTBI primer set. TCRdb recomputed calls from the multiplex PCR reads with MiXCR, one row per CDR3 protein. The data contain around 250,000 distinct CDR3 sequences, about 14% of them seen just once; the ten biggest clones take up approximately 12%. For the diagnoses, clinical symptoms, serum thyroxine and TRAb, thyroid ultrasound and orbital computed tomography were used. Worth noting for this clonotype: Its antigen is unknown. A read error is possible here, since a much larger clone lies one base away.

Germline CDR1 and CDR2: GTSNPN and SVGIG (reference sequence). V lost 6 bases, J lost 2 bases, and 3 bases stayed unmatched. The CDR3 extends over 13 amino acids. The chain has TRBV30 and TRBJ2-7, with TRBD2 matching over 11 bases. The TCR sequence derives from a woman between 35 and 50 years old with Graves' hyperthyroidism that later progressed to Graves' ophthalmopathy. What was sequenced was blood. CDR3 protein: CACGTSGPYEQYF. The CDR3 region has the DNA TGTGCCTGCGGGACTAGCGGTCCCTACGAGCAGTACTTC.